The 21 T cell receptor beta chains in this list originate from one sample, sequenced in a study of identifying expanded T cells in peripheral blood. Only in-frame clones appear in the TCRdb table, and some are missing; sequencing was by immunoSEQ multiplex PCR. The sample includes around 80,000 clones, around 90% seen only once; the top ten take 3% to 3.5%. Sequencing input: blood. These receptors were taken from a person aged 18-69 years in good health.

The chain has TRBV15 and TRBJ1-1; no clear D gene. The CDR3 runs to 14 residues. Looked up from germline, CDR1 is LNHNV and CDR2 is YYDKDF (reference sequence). V was clipped by 8 bases and J by 4 bases, with 17 bases between them. CDR3 bases: TGTGCCACCGGCGTGGAAGGGAGTAGCACTGAAGCTTTCTTT. Protein product: CATGVEGSSTEAFF. Using reference TRBV15 and TRBJ1-1 for the parts outside the CDR3, the full variable domain is DAMVIQNPRYQVTQFGKPVTLSCSQTLNHNVMYWYQQKSSQAPKLLFHYYDKDFNNEADTPDNFQSRRPNTSFCFLDIRSPGLGDTAMYLCATGVEGSSTEAFFGQGTRLTVV.

With respect to this clone: At one end the junction does not follow the germline gene, possibly because of a read error. CDR3 amino acids: CASSFGGAYNEQFF. DNA for the CDR3: TGTGCTAGCAGCTTCGGGGGGGCCTACAATGAGCAGTTCTTC. The chain has TRBV7-7 and TRBJ2-1, with 8 bases fitting TRBD2. The CDR3 extends over 14 amino acids. Germline CDR1 reads SSHAT; CDR2 reads FNYEAQ (reference sequence).

This sequence joins TRBV5-6 and TRBJ2-3, with D possibly TRBD2 on 5 matching bases. Germline V CDR1 and CDR2: SGHDT, YYEEEE. The V and J ends lost 0 bases and 4 bases respectively, with 21 bases between them. The CDR3 extends over 18 amino acids. The CDR3 DNA reads TGTGCCAGCAGCTTGGTCGGGGTAGGTCATCTAAGGCCAGATACGCAGTATTTT. Translated, it gives CASSLVGVGHLRPDTQYF.

The rearrangement links TRBV5-1 to TRBJ2-7; TRBD2 might be the D (6 bases). CDR1 and CDR2 from the germline V gene are SGHRS and YFSETQ. This CDR3 comprises 16 residues. V lost 2 bases, J lost 4 bases, and 19 bases lay in between. CDR3 residues: CASSFLMGEGLYEQYF. The DNA for the CDR3 is TGCGCCAGCAGCTTTTTGATGGGAGAGGGACTGTACGAGCAGTACTTC.

The chain carries TRBV7-8 and TRBJ2-1; D gene unclear. The CDR3 is made up of 13 amino acids. V was cut by 1 base and J by 4 bases, with 5 bases left in between. Germline V lookup: CDR1 SGHVS, CDR2 FQNEAQ. This chain's CDR3 is CASSLVPYNEQFF. DNA for the CDR3: TGTGCCAGCAGCTTAGTGCCATACAATGAGCAGTTCTTC.

The chain combines TRBV4-3 with TRBJ2-1, with 11 bases aligning to TRBD2. The J segment lost 8 bases and the V segment lost 0 bases, leaving 6 bases of the junction unmatched. The germline CDR1 and CDR2 sequences are LGHNA and YSLEER. This CDR3 has 16 amino acids. The CDR3 sequence: CASSQDIAGGSDEQFF. CDR3 coding DNA: TGCGCCAGCAGCCAAGATATAGCGGGGGGGTCGGATGAGCAGTTCTTC.

This clone is a singleton in its sample. The rearrangement uses TRBV2 and TRBJ2-1; no clear D gene. V was trimmed by 8 bases and J by 3 bases, leaving 11 bases between them. The germline CDR1 and CDR2 sequences are SNHLY and FYNNEI. CDR3 length: 13 amino acids. The CDR3 DNA is TGTGCCAGCGCTTGGTCAGGCTACAATGAGCAGTTCTTC. Residues: CASAWSGYNEQFF.

The chain recombines TRBV6-5 with TRBJ2-7; tentatively, D is TRBD1 (5 bases). CDR1 is MNHEY, CDR2 SVGAGI, per germline. The CDR3 runs to 15 residues. Deletions cut 7 bases from V and 1 base from J, with 17 bases between. The CDR3 sequence is CASIPGSLGSYEQYF. The CDR3, as DNA: TGTGCCAGCATCCCAGGGTCCCTCGGATCCTACGAGCAGTACTTC.

V and J are TRBV2 and TRBJ2-1, with D tentatively TRBD2 (6 bases). The CDR3 totals 16 residues. V was cut by 6 bases and J by 4 bases, with 19 bases left in between. Germline V gene data show CDR1 as SNHLY and CDR2 as FYNNEI. CDR3 nucleotide sequence: TGTGCCAGCAGCTCATTAGATCGGGGGATATACAATGAGCAGTTCTTC. Translation gives CASSSLDRGIYNEQFF.

The genes are TRBV19 and TRBJ1-2; no reliable D call. CDR3 length: 15 residues. Trimming left V 5 bases short and J 1 base short, with 14 bases between. Germline lookup yields CDR1 LNHDA and CDR2 SQIVND (reference sequence). CDR3 DNA: TGTGCCAGTAGTTGGTCGCCCCGAAATAACTATGGCTACACCTTC. Residues: CASSWSPRNNYGYTF.

This chain joins TRBV5-5 and TRBJ2-7; perhaps TRBD2 as D (5 bases). CDR3 length equals 11 residues. Trimming shortened V by 7 bases and J by 3 bases, and 8 bases separated the two germline ends. The germline gives CDR1 SGHKS, CDR2 YYEKEE (reference sequence). The CDR3 region is CASGRGYEQYF. CDR3 coding DNA: TGTGCCAGCGGCCGGGGCTACGAGCAGTACTTC.

The V call is TRBV5-1, the J call TRBJ1-2, with TRBD1 identical over 8 bases. Germline V gives CDR1 SGHRS, CDR2 YFSETQ. J lost 4 bases, V lost 0 bases, and 5 bases had no gene match. This CDR3 contains 15 residues. CDR3 region: CASSLEGQDSYGYTF. The DNA of the CDR3 is TGCGCCAGCAGCTTGGAGGGACAGGATAGCTATGGCTACACCTTC.

This chain joins TRBV19 and TRBJ1-4; TRBD1 might be the D (6 bases). Trimming shortened V by 1 base and J by 8 bases, and 14 bases separated the two germline ends. CDR1 is LNHDA and CDR2 is SQIVND in the germline V gene (reference sequence). The CDR3 totals 15 residues. The CDR3 here is CASSIATGSYEKLFF. The DNA for the CDR3 is TGTGCCAGTAGTATAGCAACAGGGTCTTACGAAAAACTGTTTTTT.

This clone has a single count. V is TRBV30 and J is TRBJ2-1; no reliable D call. The V and J ends lost 2 bases and 7 bases respectively, with 12 bases between them. This CDR3 is 13 amino acids long. The germline V gene has CDR1 GTSNPN and CDR2 SVGIG (reference sequence). CDR3 sequence: CAWSFSADNEQFF. DNA for the CDR3: TGTGCCTGGAGTTTTAGTGCCGATAATGAGCAGTTCTTC.

This clone was counted once. V gene TRBV7-2 combines with J gene TRBJ2-5; 8 nucleotides align to TRBD2. With V trimmed by 0 bases and J by 5 bases, 2 bases remained unmatched. Germline CDR1 SGHTA, CDR2 FQGNSA. This CDR3 is built from 14 residues. DNA of the CDR3: TGTGCCAGCAGCTTAGCTCGGGGGGGTGAGACCCAGTACTTC. It specifies CASSLARGGETQYF.

This clone has a single count. This rearrangement joins TRBV13 to TRBJ2-5; 8 positions agree with TRBD2. This CDR3 is 15 amino acids long. Germline V CDR1 and CDR2: PRHDT, FYEKMQ (reference sequence). Trimming took 2 bases from V and 5 from J; bases not matched to a gene: 7. The CDR3: CASSLSSGGRETQYF. The CDR3 DNA reads TGTGCCAGCAGCTTATCCAGCGGGGGCCGGGAGACCCAGTACTTC. The full variable domain, in which reference TRBV13 and TRBJ2-5 provide the parts outside the CDR3, is AAGVIQSPRHLIKEKRETATLKCYPIPRHDTVYWYQQGPGQDPQFLISFYEKMQSDKGSIPDRFSAQQFSDYHSELNMSSLELGDSALYFCASSLSSGGRETQYFGPGTRLLVL.

The rearrangement uses TRBV9 and TRBJ2-7, with TRBD2 identical over 7 bases. Germline V gene data show CDR1 as SGDLS and CDR2 as YYNGEE. The CDR3 has 15 residues. With 3 bases clipped from V and 5 bases from J, the junction kept 11 bases outside the gene matches. The CDR3 DNA reads as TGTGCCAGCAGCGCCCAGATGGGAGGGCCGGACGAGCAGTACTTC. It translates to CASSAQMGGPDEQYF.

The chain is built from TRBV7-1 and TRBJ2-5; 15 nucleotides line up with TRBD2. TRBV7-1 is sorted into the ORF group, with uncertain function. The CDR3 is 24 residues long. Germline trimming cut 3 bases from V and 5 bases from J; bases unmatched to any gene: 28. The CDR3 DNA is TGTGCCAGCAGCTCCCGTCCTCCAAAGACAGGGGGCGGGACTAGCGGGAGGACCGGGGAGACCCAGTACTTC. Translation: CASSSRPPKTGGGTSGRTGETQYF.

The genes are TRBV18 and TRBJ2-2; no reliable D call. V dropped 3 bases and J dropped 4 bases, with 6 bases sitting between them. Germline V CDR1 and CDR2: KGHSH, LQKENI. The CDR3 extends over 13 amino acids. Here the CDR3 DNA reads TGTGCCAGCTCACCCGGATTCACCGGGGAGCTGTTTTTT. Its protein product is CASSPGFTGELFF.

The chain couples TRBV7-2 to TRBJ2-7; 7 bases fit TRBD1. This CDR3 is built from 14 residues. J lost 5 bases, V lost 1 base, and 5 bases had no gene match. Germline assignment: CDR1 SGHTA and CDR2 FQGNSA. For the CDR3, the DNA is TGTGCCAGCAGCTTAGGACAGGGAGTAAACGAGCAGTACTTC. Its translation: CASSLGQGVNEQYF. The complete variable domain, with remaining parts taken from reference TRBV7-2 and TRBJ2-7, reads GAGVSQSPSNKVTEKGKDVELRCDPISGHTALYWYRQSLGQGLEFLIYFQGNSAPDKSGLPSDRFSAERTGGSVSTLTIQRTQQEDSAVYLCASSLGQGVNEQYFGPGTRLTVT.

The chain is built from TRBV19 and TRBJ2-3, with 8 nucleotides matching TRBD2. CDR1 and CDR2 (germline): LNHDA, SQIVND (reference sequence). The V segment lost 3 bases and the J segment 1 base; nucleotides outside the gene matches: 15. The CDR3 length is 19 residues. DNA for the CDR3: TGTGCCAGTAGTATCAGAGCGGGGGCCCAAACGATACGCACAGATACGCAGTATTTT. Residues: CASSIRAGAQTIRTDTQYF.